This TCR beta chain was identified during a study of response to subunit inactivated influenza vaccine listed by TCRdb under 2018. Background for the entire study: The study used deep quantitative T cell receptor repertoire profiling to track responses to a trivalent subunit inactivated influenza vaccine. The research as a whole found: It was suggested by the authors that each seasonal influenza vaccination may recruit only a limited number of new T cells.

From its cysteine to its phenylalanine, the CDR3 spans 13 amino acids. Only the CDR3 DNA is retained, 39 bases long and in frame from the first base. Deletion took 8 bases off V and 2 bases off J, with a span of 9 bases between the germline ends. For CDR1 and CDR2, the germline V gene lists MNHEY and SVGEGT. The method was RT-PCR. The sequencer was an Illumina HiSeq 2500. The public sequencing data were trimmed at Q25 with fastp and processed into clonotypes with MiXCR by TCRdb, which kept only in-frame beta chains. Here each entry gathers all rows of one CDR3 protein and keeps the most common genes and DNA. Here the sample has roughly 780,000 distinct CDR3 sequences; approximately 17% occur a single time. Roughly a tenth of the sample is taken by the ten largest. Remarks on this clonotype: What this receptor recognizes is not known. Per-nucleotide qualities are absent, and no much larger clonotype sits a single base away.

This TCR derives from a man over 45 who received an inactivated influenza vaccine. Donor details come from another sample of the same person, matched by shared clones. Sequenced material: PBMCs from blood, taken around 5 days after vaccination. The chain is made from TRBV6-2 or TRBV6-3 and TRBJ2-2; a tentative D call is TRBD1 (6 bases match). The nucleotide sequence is TGTGCCAGCTGGACAGTTAACACCGGGGAGCTGTTTTTT. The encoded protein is CASWTVNTGELFF.